The 15 T cell receptor beta chains reported below all come from one sample, sequenced in a study of blood T cell repertoires in COVID-19. The method was immunoSEQ multiplex PCR; TCRdb's version includes in-frame clones alone and lacks a portion of them. The sample includes around 60,000 clones, 70% to 75% of them seen just once. Sequenced: peripheral blood. Receptors were obtained from a woman aged 50 to 60 with active or convalescent COVID-19.

V gene TRBV28 combines with J gene TRBJ2-5; D is unresolved. The V end lost 2 bases, the J end lost 5 bases, and 6 bases lay between the germline ends. This CDR3 has 12 amino acids. CDR1 is MDHEN and CDR2 is SYDVKM in the germline V gene. DNA for the CDR3: TGTGCCAGCAGTTTAATCCGGGAGACCCAGTACTTC. Translation gives CASSLIRETQYF.

The rearrangement uses TRBV3-1 (or the pseudogene TRBV3-2) and TRBJ2-3; TRBD2 is a possible D gene (5 bases). Looked up from germline, CDR1 is LGHDT and CDR2 is YNNKEL (reference sequence). This CDR3 comprises 16 residues. Trimming took 0 bases from V and 5 from J, leaving 15 bases between them. The CDR3, as DNA: TGTGCCAGCAGCCAAGAGGTAGCCCGCGGGCGAGATACGCAGTATTTT. Its protein product is CASSQEVARGRDTQYF.

This chain links TRBV5-4 with TRBJ2-3, with D possibly being TRBD1 (5 bases). This CDR3 spans 16 amino acids. Trimming stripped 4 bases from V and 3 bases from J, with 18 bases between. From germline, CDR1 is SGHNT and CDR2 YYREEE (reference sequence). In DNA form, the CDR3 reads TGTGCCAGCAGCCTGGGTGGGGCAATACAAACAGATACGCAGTATTTT. Its protein is CASSLGGAIQTDTQYF.

The V gene is TRBV15, the J gene TRBJ2-4; perhaps TRBD1 as D (5 bases). CDR1 and CDR2 (germline): LNHNV, YYDKDF (reference sequence). This CDR3 is 17 amino acids long. V lost 3 bases and J 0 bases, leaving 15 bases between the germline ends. CDR3 region: CATSSTRVYLAKNIQYF. In DNA, the CDR3 is TGTGCCACCAGCAGCACCAGGGTTTACCTAGCCAAAAACATTCAGTACTTC.

DNA for the CDR3: TGTGCCAGCAGTGACGACAGGGGACCCTCCTACGAGCAGTACTTC. It yields the protein CASSDDRGPSYEQYF. The V gene is TRBV25-1, the J gene TRBJ2-7, with 8 bases matching TRBD1. Germline lookup yields CDR1 MGHDK and CDR2 SYGVNS. CDR3 length: 15 residues. The J segment lost 0 bases and the V segment lost 3 bases, leaving 4 bases of the junction unmatched.

This clone was recorded once. The V gene is TRBV5-1, the J gene TRBJ2-4; 8 bases line up with TRBD1. The germline gives CDR1 SGHRS, CDR2 YFSETQ. The ends lost 2 bases at V and 4 bases at J; junction bases unmatched: 8. This CDR3 spans 16 amino acids. This CDR3 is CASSLQRQGLKNIQYF. The CDR3 DNA reads TGCGCCAGCAGCTTACAAAGACAGGGGCTAAAAAACATTCAGTACTTC.

The chain couples TRBV5-5 to TRBJ2-2, with 10 bases matching TRBD2. Germline V gene data show CDR1 as SGHKS and CDR2 as YYEKEE (reference sequence). Trimming took 5 bases from V and 1 from J; bases not matched to a gene: 11. This CDR3 spans 18 amino acids. DNA for the CDR3: TGTGCCAGCAGGACGGGACTAGCGTCCGGGGGGAACACCGGGGAGCTGTTTTTT. The encoded protein is CASRTGLASGGNTGELFF.

By its share, this clone is medium-sized. V is TRBV20-1 and J is TRBJ2-7, with TRBD1 as a possible D gene (5 bases). Trimming took off 3 bases at V and 1 base at J, with 13 bases between the two ends. CDR1 is DFQATT and CDR2 is SNEGSKA in the germline V gene (reference sequence). This CDR3 is 14 amino acids long. CDR3 nucleotide sequence: TGCAGTGCTAGTGGGGCTCTAAATTCCTACGAGCAGTACTTC. Residues: CSASGALNSYEQYF.

The chain uses TRBV12-3 or TRBV12-4 and TRBJ1-2; 7 bases agree with TRBD1. The CDR3 spans 13 residues. V gave up 2 bases and J gave up 8 bases; unmatched junction bases: 5. The CDR3 region is CASSLRDRGGYTF. The CDR3 DNA sequence: TGTGCCAGCAGTTTACGGGACAGAGGCGGCTACACCTTC.

The chain couples TRBV28 to TRBJ2-4; D is unclear. The V end was cut by 2 bases, the J end by 0 bases, with 5 bases between. Germline CDR1 is MDHEN and CDR2 is SYDVKM. This CDR3 has 14 residues. In DNA, the CDR3 is TGTGCCAGCAGTTTAATCCTAGCCAAAAACATTCAGTACTTC. It codes for CASSLILAKNIQYF.

The table lists this clone with a count of one. The chain joins TRBV5-1 to TRBJ2-7, with a possible D match to TRBD2 (6 bases). The CDR3 has 15 amino acids. Per the germline V gene, CDR1 is SGHRS and CDR2 is YFSETQ. Trimming removed 0 bases from V and 5 bases from J, with 15 bases in between. DNA of the CDR3: TGCGCCAGCAGCTTGGTAGTAGTGGGGAGGAACGAGCAGTACTTC. This gives the protein CASSLVVVGRNEQYF.

This clone was observed many times. This sequence joins TRBV5-1 and TRBJ2-7; weak D call: TRBD1 (6 bases). Germline V lookup: CDR1 SGHRS, CDR2 YFSETQ. V was pared by 0 bases and J by 3 bases, with 13 bases between. The CDR3 totals 15 residues. CDR3 DNA: TGCGCCAGCAGCTTGGAAGGGACAAACTTCTACGAGCAGTACTTC. This sequence encodes CASSLEGTNFYEQYF.

By its share, this clone is medium-sized. Other DNA sequences from this sample encode an identical CDR3 as well. The V gene is TRBV6-2 or TRBV6-3, the J gene TRBJ2-1; 10 positions agree with TRBD2. V was pared by 0 bases and J by 5 bases, with 4 bases of the junction left unmatched. Germline values: CDR1 MNHEY, CDR2 SVGEGT. The CDR3 contains 16 residues. The CDR3 reads CASSYSLAGVNNEQFF. CDR3 nucleotide sequence: TGTGCCAGCAGTTACTCTCTAGCGGGAGTGAACAATGAGCAGTTCTTC.

This sequence joins TRBV5-1 and TRBJ2-2; D is perhaps TRBD1 (6 bases). Trimming stripped 2 bases from V and 6 bases from J, with 14 bases between. The CDR3 spans 15 residues. From germline, CDR1 is SGHRS and CDR2 YFSETQ. The CDR3 is CASSFSRGGAGELFF. In DNA, the CDR3 is TGCGCCAGCAGCTTTAGCAGGGGTGGCGCCGGGGAGCTGTTTTTT.

Here the CDR3 reads CSVGTSVYEQYF. The CDR3 DNA sequence: TGCAGCGTTGGGACTAGCGTATACGAGCAGTACTTC. V gene TRBV29-1 combines with J gene TRBJ2-7, with 9 bases aligning to TRBD2. This CDR3 has 12 amino acids. Germline V gene lookup returns CDR1 SQVTM and CDR2 ANQGSEA. Germline trimming cut 4 bases from V and 4 bases from J; bases unmatched to any gene: 2.